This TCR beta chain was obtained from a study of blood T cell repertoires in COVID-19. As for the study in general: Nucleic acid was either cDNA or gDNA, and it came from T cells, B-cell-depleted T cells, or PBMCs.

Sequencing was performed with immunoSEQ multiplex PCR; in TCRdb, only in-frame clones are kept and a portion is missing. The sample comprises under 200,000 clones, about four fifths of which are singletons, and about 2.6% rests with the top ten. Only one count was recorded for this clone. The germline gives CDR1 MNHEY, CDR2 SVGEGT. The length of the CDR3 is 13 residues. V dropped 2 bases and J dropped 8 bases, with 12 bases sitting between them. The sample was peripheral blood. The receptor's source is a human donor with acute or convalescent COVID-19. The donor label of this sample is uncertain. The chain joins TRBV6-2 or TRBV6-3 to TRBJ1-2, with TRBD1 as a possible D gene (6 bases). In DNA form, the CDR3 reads TGTGCCAGCAGTTACAACAGGGAGAGAGGCTACACCTTC. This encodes CASSYNRERGYTF.